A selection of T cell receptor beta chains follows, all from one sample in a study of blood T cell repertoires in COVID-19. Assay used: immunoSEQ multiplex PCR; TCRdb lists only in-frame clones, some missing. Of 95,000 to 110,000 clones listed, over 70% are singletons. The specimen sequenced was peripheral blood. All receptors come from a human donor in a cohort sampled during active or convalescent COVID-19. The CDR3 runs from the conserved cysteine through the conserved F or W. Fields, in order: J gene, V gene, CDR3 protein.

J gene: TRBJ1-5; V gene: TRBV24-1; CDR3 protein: CATSETTGLDQPQHF
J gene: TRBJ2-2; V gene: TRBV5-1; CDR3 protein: CASSWGSNSNTGELFF
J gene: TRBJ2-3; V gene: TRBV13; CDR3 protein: CASSTRDWSTDTQYF
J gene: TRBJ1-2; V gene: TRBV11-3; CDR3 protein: CASSSGQGVGYTF
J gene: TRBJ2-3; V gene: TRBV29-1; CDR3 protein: CSVGAGGGIDTQYF
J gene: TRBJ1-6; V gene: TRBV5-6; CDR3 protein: CASSLVGVNSPLHF
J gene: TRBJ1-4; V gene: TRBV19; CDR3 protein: CASRPGTGGDEKLFF
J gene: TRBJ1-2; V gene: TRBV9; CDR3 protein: CASSVAGYGYTF
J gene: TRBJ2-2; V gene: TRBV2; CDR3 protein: CASSVQSTGELFF
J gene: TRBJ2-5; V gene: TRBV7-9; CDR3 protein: CASSQSGGGQTQYF
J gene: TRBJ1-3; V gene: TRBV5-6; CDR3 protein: CASSPGTGRGNTIYF
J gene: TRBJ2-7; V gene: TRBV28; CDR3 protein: CATINRGSYEQYF
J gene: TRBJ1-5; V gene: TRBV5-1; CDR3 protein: CASSPVGGDQPQHF
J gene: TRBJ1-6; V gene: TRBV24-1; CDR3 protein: CATSGGTGSPLHF
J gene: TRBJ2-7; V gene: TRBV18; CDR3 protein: CASSLSSYEQYF
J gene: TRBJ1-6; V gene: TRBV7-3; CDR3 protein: CASSPQGLNSPLHF
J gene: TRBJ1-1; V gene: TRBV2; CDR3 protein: CASIIGQGIEAFF
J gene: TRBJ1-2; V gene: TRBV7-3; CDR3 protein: CASSSTGGYGYTF
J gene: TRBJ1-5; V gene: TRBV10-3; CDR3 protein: CAISPDRGGQPQHF
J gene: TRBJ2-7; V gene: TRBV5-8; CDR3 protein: CASSKTGWEGEQYF
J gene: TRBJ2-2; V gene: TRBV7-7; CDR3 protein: CASSLLAGGSTGELFF
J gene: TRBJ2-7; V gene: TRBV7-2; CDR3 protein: CASSATSYEQYF
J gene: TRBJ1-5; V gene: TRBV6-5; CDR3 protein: CASTGTSRNQPQHF
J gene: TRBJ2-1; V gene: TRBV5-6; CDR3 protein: CASSSPVRYEQFF
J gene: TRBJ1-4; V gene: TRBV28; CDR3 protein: CASSLFGPRGEKLFF
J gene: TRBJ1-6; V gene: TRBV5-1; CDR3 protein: CASSANAGDSPLHF